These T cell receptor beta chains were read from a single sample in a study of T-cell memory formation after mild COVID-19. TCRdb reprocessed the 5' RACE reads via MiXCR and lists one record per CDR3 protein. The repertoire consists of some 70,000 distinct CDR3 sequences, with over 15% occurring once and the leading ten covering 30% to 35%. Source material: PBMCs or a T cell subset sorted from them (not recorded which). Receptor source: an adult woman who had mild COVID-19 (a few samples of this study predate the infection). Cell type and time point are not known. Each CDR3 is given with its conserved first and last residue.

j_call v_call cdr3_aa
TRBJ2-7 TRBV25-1 CASSESRRYGDEQYF
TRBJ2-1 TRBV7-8 CASSPRGLSALGTYNEQFF
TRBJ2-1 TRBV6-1 CASSDVGEQFF
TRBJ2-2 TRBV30 CAWKDTGELFF
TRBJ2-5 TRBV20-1 CSARDLETQYF
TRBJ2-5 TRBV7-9 CASSSLTSASETQYF
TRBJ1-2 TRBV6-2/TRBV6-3 CASSYPDGYTF
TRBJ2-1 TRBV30 CAWSSGTGDEQFF
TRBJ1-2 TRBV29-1 CSVGEAANYGYTF
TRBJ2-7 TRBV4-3 CASSQGGAPNDYEQYF
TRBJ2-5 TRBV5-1 CASSLGQGGETQYF
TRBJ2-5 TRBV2 CASSQGGTGETQYF
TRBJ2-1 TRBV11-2 CASSSGGARPYNEQFF
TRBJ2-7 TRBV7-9 CASSLQPAGDYEQYF
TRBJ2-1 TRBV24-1 CATGVGGSGEQFF
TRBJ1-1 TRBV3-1 CASSQDQFTEAFF
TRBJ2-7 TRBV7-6 CASSLAQGANYEQYF
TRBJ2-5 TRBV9 CASSVEGGGARETQYF
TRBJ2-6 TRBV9 CASGGTGANVLTF
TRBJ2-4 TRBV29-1 CSVRTDNKNIQYF
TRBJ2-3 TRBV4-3 CASSQGEARTDTQYF
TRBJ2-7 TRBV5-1 CASSLADNYEQYF
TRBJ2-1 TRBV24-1 CATSESYNEQFF
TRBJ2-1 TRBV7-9 CASSSSAGTTYNEQFF
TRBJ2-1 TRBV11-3 CASSLTSGGVNEQFF
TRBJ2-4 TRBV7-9 CASSLEGGLLAKNIQYF
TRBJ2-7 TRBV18 CASSADASDYEQYF
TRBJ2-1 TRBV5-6 CASSPIPRGTRNEQFF
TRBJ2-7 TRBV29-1 CSVKGQGGEQYF
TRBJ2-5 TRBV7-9 CASGLVDETQYF
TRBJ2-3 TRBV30 CAWRLGTTDTQYF
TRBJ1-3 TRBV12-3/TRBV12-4 CASRRNTIYF
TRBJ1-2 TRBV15 CATSPSGTVPDGYTF
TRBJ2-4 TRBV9 CASSVAPGSTNIQYF
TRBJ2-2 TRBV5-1 CASSLVASGTGELFF
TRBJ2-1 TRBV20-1 CSAESEGNEQFF
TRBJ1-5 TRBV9 CASSAGAGSNQPQHF
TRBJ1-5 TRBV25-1 CASSAGPAYQPQHF
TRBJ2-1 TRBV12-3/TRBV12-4 CASSLGHEQFF
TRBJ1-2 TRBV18 CASSPGDDGYTF
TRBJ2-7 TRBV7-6 CASSLGGVAYEQYF
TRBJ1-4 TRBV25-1 CASSEQGASEKLFF
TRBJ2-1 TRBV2 CASRGLAGYNEQFF
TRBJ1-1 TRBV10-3 CAISESRRFTEAFF
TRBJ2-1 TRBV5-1 CASGGAGGVEQFF
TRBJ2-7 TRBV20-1 CSAAGDSYEQYF
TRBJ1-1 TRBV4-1 CASSQGGIMNTEAFF